This T cell receptor (beta chain) originates from a study of Graves' ophthalmopathy and Graves' hyperthyroidism (dated by TCRdb to the late 2010s). General notes on the study: Peripheral blood was collected at initial diagnosis, prior to any treatment. TCR beta repertoire signatures were used to distinguish Graves' ophthalmopathy from Graves' hyperthyroidism and to predict progression to ophthalmopathy. In total, 120 to 150 blood samples were TCR-sequenced: approximately 42 ophthalmopathy, approximately 75 hyperthyroidism and approximately 17 hyperthyroidism-to-ophthalmopathy patients. To explore V-J signatures that separate ophthalmopathy from hyperthyroidism, a discovery set of around 97 patients was enrolled, consisting of 40 to 45 with ophthalmopathy and some 56 with stable hyperthyroidism. An independent validation cohort comprised about 20 hyperthyroidism patients and over 15 patients who later progressed from hyperthyroidism to ophthalmopathy. In more than five hyperthyroidism patients, the T-cell repertoires found in thyroid tissue were compared with those found in blood. Following sample collection, hyperthyroidism patients were given methimazole at a starting dose of 30 mg daily, and ophthalmopathy patients were given high-dose intravenous methylprednisolone. The paper as a whole reports these results and caveats: In validation, the model predicted ophthalmopathy progression with about 70% sensitivity and around 72% specificity; roughly 12 predicted patients were CT-confirmed with GO in a median of about 6.1 months. Among expanded thyroid clonotypes with frequency above 0.001, most also showed up in blood, which suggests that blood repertoires may reflect the thyroid immune response. No statistical method was used to set the sample size in advance, and the investigators knew which group each participant was assigned to. The 13-signature model separated ophthalmopathy from stable hyperthyroidism with around 90% sensitivity and approximately 83% specificity in cross-validation, and 80%/75% in the test set.

In this sample, this clonotype turned up many times. This clone's antigen is unknown. Base-call qualities are not available, and no considerably larger clone is one nucleotide away. Stable hyperthyroidism was defined as no progression to ophthalmopathy within 18 months of follow-up. Hyperthyroidism patients were newly diagnosed, with disease duration under 2 months, and aged 18 to 65 years. Patients were excluded if they had other autoimmune diseases, uncontrolled infections, pregnancy or lactation. Clinical symptoms, serum thyroxine, TRAb, thyroid ultrasound and orbital computed tomography formed the basis of the diagnosis. Using Ficoll-Paque density gradient centrifugation, PBMCs were isolated from 9 to 10 ml of fresh peripheral blood. Trizol reagent was used to extract the total RNA, and its quality was then checked on an Agilent 2100 Bioanalyzer. Inclusive of the bounding cysteine and phenylalanine, the CDR3 is 16 residues long. Of all the DNA, just the CDR3 is kept, 48 bases in frame from base 1. The germline V and J ends show losses of 7 bases and 5 bases respectively, and no gene match explains 9 bases of the junction. CDR1 and CDR2 were assigned from the germline V gene as KGHDR and SFDVKD.

TCR beta CDR3 regions were amplified from RNA transcripts for repertoire sequencing. The first round of RT-PCR was done with HTBI primers and the Qiagen OneStep RT-PCR kit, and was followed by a second round of multiplex PCR, then size selection and purification. Libraries were sequenced on an Illumina HiSeq2000 using paired-end 100 bp reads. The authors processed their data as follows. SOAPnuke was used to process the reads, throwing out any read that had adapters, had uncalled bases, had a mean Phred below 15, or lacked an exact constant-primer or identifier match. COPE v1.2.5 was used to merge high-quality paired reads. Clonotypes were defined as unique nucleotide sequences and were aligned to IMGT TRB V, D and J references using MiTCR v1.1. Analysis was restricted to V-J combinations with a frequency above 0.0001, which covered roughly 99% of repertoires. For each V-J combination, a TCR clonal expansion and chaos score was defined as F50 clonal expansion divided by the chaos observed in the TCRdist matrix. Welch's t-statistics and random forest were used to narrow the features down to over ten V-J combinations, which were then fed into a naive Bayes classifier. The Morisita-Horn index was used to measure how similar the thyroid and blood repertoires were. The public reads were reprocessed in TCRdb via fastp at Q25 and MiXCR, keeping in-frame beta chains. Duplicate CDR3 protein sequences are folded into a single record with the most common DNA and genes. None of the V and J calls come from the authors' own analysis; TCRdb made them. The sample table lists some 360,000 distinct CDR3 sequences, about 18% of them with a count of one. Roughly 2.6% of the sample is taken by the ten largest.

Recombination connected TRBV24-1 to TRBJ1-5, with 11 junctional bases fitting TRBD1. The sample consisted of peripheral blood. This sequence originates from an adult woman with stable Graves' hyperthyroidism. The CDR3 corresponds to CATSELWTGGYQPQHF. The DNA reads as follows: TGTGCCACCAGCGAGTTATGGACAGGGGGCTATCAGCCCCAGCATTTT.